Listed below are T cell receptor beta chains from one sample, sequenced in a study of regulatory T cells in long-lasting Graves disease. Each CDR3 protein gets one entry after TCRdb re-called the multiplex PCR reads with MiXCR. This table has fewer than 350,000 distinct CDR3 sequences, under 20% appearing once. The source was peripheral blood mononuclear cells (PBMCs), collected at new diagnosis, from a patient treated with antithyroid drugs. These receptors were obtained from a female donor with Graves disease. The CDR3 runs from the conserved cysteine through the conserved F or W. The D gene is left open where the match is weak. Sizes are listed as how often the clone was seen (once, few, many) or a class if it is expanded.

TRBJ2-1,.,few,TRBV6-1,TGTGCCAGTAGCGGGGGCAGACAGGGGGGGTACAATGAGCAGTTCTTC,CASSGGRQGGYNEQFF
TRBJ2-7,TRBD1,many,TRBV9,TGTGCCAGCAGCGTAGGACAGGGGGTCCGCGAGCAGTACTTC,CASSVGQGVREQYF
TRBJ2-1,.,many,TRBV13,TGTGCCAGCAGCGAAGGGCGGGGTGCCTCCTACAATGAGCAGTTCTTC,CASSEGRGASYNEQFF
TRBJ2-1,.,many,TRBV9,TGTGCCAGCAGCGTAGGGGGACTTTCCTACAATGAGCAGTTCTTC,CASSVGGLSYNEQFF
TRBJ1-2,.,many,TRBV7-2,TGTGCCAGCAGCCCTCGAACAGGCCGGGTCTATGGCTACACCTTC,CASSPRTGRVYGYTF
TRBJ2-7,.,few,TRBV30,TGTGCCTGGAGTCCCCCCCACTACGAGCAGTACTTC,CAWSPPHYEQYF
TRBJ2-7,TRBD2,many,TRBV5-1,TGCGCCAGCAGCTTGCTCGGACTAGCCTCCTACGAGCAGTACTTC,CASSLLGLASYEQYF
TRBJ2-7,.,few,TRBV20-1,TGCAGTGCAACGACAGGGTGGGGGGATTACGAGCAGTACTTC,CSATTGWGDYEQYF
TRBJ2-5,TRBD2,many,TRBV28,TGTGCCAGCAGTTTATGGCTAGCGGGAGAGGAGACCCAGTACTTC,CASSLWLAGEETQYF
TRBJ2-2,.,few,TRBV27,TGTGCCAGCAGTTCTGGGCCTAACGGGTCCGGGGAGCTGTTTTTT,CASSSGPNGSGELFF
TRBJ1-2,.,many,TRBV3-1,TGTGCCAGCAGCCAGGGTCCGGGAGGCTACACCTTC,CASSQGPGGYTF
TRBJ2-3,.,many,TRBV20-1,TGCAGTGCCCCTAGGCAGAGCGCAGATACGCAGTATTTT,CSAPRQSADTQYF
TRBJ2-3,TRBD2,many,TRBV28,TGTGCCAGCAGCTCGACTAGCGGTAGCACAGATACGCAGTATTTT,CASSSTSGSTDTQYF
TRBJ2-7,.,many,TRBV6-1,TGTGCCAGCATCCACGAAGGGACCCCCCACTACGAGCAGTACTTC,CASIHEGTPHYEQYF
TRBJ2-2,.,many,TRBV10-3,TGTGCCATCAGTAATTCGGATAACACCGGGGAGCTGTTTTTT,CAISNSDNTGELFF
TRBJ2-7,.,many,TRBV27,TGTGCCAGCAGTTTATCGGGGCTCTACGAGCAGTACTTC,CASSLSGLYEQYF